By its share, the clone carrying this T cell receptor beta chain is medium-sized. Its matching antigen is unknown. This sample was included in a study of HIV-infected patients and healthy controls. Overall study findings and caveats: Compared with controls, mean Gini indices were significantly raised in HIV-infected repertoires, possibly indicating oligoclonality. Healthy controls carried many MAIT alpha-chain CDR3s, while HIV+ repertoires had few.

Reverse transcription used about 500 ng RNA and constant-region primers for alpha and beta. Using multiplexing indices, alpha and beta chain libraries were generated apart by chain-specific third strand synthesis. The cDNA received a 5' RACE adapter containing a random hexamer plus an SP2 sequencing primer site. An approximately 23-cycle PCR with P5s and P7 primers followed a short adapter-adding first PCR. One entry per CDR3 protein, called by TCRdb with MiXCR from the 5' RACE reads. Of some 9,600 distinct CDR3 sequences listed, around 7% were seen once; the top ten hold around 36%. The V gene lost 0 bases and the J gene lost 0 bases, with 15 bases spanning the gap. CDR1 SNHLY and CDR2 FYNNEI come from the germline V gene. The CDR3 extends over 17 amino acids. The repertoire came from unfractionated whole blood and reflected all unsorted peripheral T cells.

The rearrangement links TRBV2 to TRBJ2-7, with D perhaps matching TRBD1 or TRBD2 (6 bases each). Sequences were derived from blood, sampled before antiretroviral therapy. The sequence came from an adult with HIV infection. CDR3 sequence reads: CASSEAGGYINSYEQYF. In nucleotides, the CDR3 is TGTGCCAGCAGTGAAGCAGGGGGGTACATAAACTCCTACGAGCAGTACTTC. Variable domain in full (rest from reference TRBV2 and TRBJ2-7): EPEVTQTPSHQVTQMGQEVILRCVPISNHLYFYWYRQILGQKVEFLVSFYNNEISEKSEIFDDQFSVERPDGSNFTLKIRSTKLEDSAMYFCASSEAGGYINSYEQYFGPGTRLTVT.